The clone carrying this TCR beta chain is a singleton in its sample. Germline assignment: CDR1 SGDLS and CDR2 YYNGEE. The CDR3 sequence is 16 residues long. V gave up 4 bases and J gave up 1 base; unmatched junction bases: 9. This sample is part of a study of cytomegalovirus exposure and HLA in healthy donors. Vbeta (60) and Jbeta (13) primers were used in the PCR. Sequenced by immunoSEQ multiplex PCR; TCRdb stores in-frame clones only, minus some. Of 95,000 to 100,000 clones in the sample, about 74% were seen once. Sample: PBMCs. The chain couples TRBV9 to TRBJ2-7; 9 nucleotides line up with TRBD1. The sequence was collected from a male donor in good health and CMV-seronegative. The CDR3 protein is CASSPFRGQGSYEQYF. CDR3 bases: TGTGCCAGCAGCCCTTTTAGGGGACAGGGATCCTACGAGCAGTACTTC.